The sequence of this T cell receptor (beta chain) was determined in a study of OX40 agonist ivuxolimab in advanced cancers. Study-level background: Ivuxolimab, an agonistic anti-OX40 (CD134) antibody, was given to patients. Earlier anti-PD-1, anti-PD-L1 or anti-CTLA-4 therapy was permitted; roughly 40% had received some. Findings of the study overall: Both blood CD4+ and CD8+ T cells showed clonal growth by week 6 at 0.1 to 3.0 mg/kg.

Trimming took off 3 bases at V and 4 bases at J, with 8 bases between the two ends. This CDR3 comprises 13 residues. The germline V gene encodes CDR1 SGHTA and CDR2 FQGNSA. Clones were read by immunoSEQ multiplex PCR, and TCRdb kept only the in-frame ones, dropping some. The sample includes 55,000 to 80,000 clones, 70% to 90% seen only once; the top ten take approximately 3%. Comment on this clone: The antigen is not known.

Researchers took blood at baseline, on cycle 4 day 1, and on cycle 7 day 1. The sequencing used CD4+ or CD8+ T cells sorted from blood, collected in a trial of the OX40 agonist ivuxolimab. This chain connects TRBV7-2 to TRBJ2-3; no reliable D call. The source of this sequence is an adult with an advanced solid tumor such as melanoma, head and neck, liver or kidney cancer. The CDR3 bases are TGTGCCAGCAGCTTTCAGCTCCCAGATACGCAGTATTTT. It encodes CASSFQLPDTQYF.